This entry lists 24 T cell receptor beta chains sequenced from one sample in a study of blood T cell repertoires in COVID-19. Some clones are missing from TCRdb's copy, which holds only in-frame ones; the method was immunoSEQ multiplex PCR. The profile covers approximately 200,000 clones, with 70% to 90% appearing a single time and 10% to 12% taken by the ten largest. Input material: PBMCs or T cells enriched from blood (not recorded which). These TCRs come from a man aged 25 to 40 who had recovered from COVID-19.

The chain has TRBV6-5 and TRBJ2-2, with D unresolved. The CDR3 runs 14 residues. Germline V gene data show CDR1 as MNHEY and CDR2 as SVGAGI. V lost 10 bases, J lost 1 base, and 13 bases lay in between. CDR3 sequence reads: CATRSEVNTGELFF. DNA for the CDR3: TGTGCCACCCGATCAGAGGTGAACACCGGGGAGCTGTTTTTT.

This clone has just a few counts. The rearrangement joins TRBV6-5 to TRBJ1-4, with a possible D match to TRBD1 (5 bases). The germline V gene has CDR1 MNHEY and CDR2 SVGAGI. This CDR3 is 15 amino acids long. Trimming removed 6 bases from V and 3 bases from J, with 14 bases in between. CDR3 bases: TGTGCCAGCAGACCTACCTCAGGGCCTAATGAAAAACTGTTTTTT. This encodes CASRPTSGPNEKLFF.

Worth noting for this clone: Compared with germline, one end of the junction differs, possibly owing to a read error. This chain links TRBV7-9 with TRBJ2-7; 11 bases agree with TRBD2. The germline CDR1 and CDR2 sequences are SEHNR and FQNEAQ (reference sequence). The CDR3 consists of 19 residues. CDR3 sequence: CASANLGYRDKTSGDSLGF. The CDR3 coding sequence is TGTGCCAGCGCTAACCTGGGGTACAGGGATAAGACTAGCGGGGACTCCTTGGGCTTC.

The chain is built from TRBV27 and TRBJ1-2, with D perhaps TRBD1 (6 bases). The V and J ends lost 6 bases and 2 bases respectively, with 22 bases between them. The CDR3 loop spans 17 amino acids. Germline V gene data show CDR1 as MNHEY and CDR2 as SMNVEV (reference sequence). The CDR3 loop reads CASSPITTLGQNYGYTF. The CDR3 coding sequence is TGTGCCAGCAGCCCCATAACTACTCTCGGACAGAACTATGGCTACACCTTC.

This chain connects TRBV6-5 to TRBJ1-5; no firm D call. Looked up from germline, CDR1 is MNHEY and CDR2 is SVGAGI. V lost 8 bases to trimming and J lost 2 bases, with 16 bases between them. The CDR3 spans 15 residues. This chain's CDR3 is CASAPVYERNQPQHF. CDR3 DNA: TGTGCCAGCGCCCCGGTTTACGAGCGCAATCAGCCCCAGCATTTT.

The genes are TRBV14 and TRBJ1-1; tentative D call: TRBD1 (6 bases). The V end lost 4 bases, the J end lost 5 bases, and 11 bases lay between the germline ends. The CDR3 sequence is 13 residues long. Germline CDR1 is SGHDN and CDR2 is FVKESK. In DNA form, the CDR3 reads TGTGCCAGCAGCCTGGGGGCGGCGACTGAAGCTTTCTTT. Translation gives CASSLGAATEAFF.

J is TRBJ1-3 and V is TRBV29-1; D gene ambiguous. Trimming shortened V by 2 bases and J by 8 bases, and 22 bases separated the two germline ends. CDR3 size: 16 residues. CDR1 is SQVTM and CDR2 is ANQGSEA in the germline V gene. The CDR3 DNA is TGCAGCGTTGAACACCGGAGGACGGTCTCCGGGCACACCATATATTTT. It encodes CSVEHRRTVSGHTIYF.

The gene calls are TRBV2 and TRBJ1-5, with TRBD1 as a possible D gene (6 bases). Trimming removed 6 bases from V and 6 bases from J, with 12 bases in between. The germline CDR1 and CDR2 sequences are SNHLY and FYNNEI. This CDR3 has 13 residues. The CDR3 region has the DNA TGTGCCAGCAGGGGACTAGGGGGTCAGCCCCAGCATTTT. It translates to CASRGLGGQPQHF. Together with reference TRBV2 and TRBJ1-5, the CDR3 gives the full variable domain: EPEVTQTPSHQVTQMGQEVILRCVPISNHLYFYWYRQILGQKVEFLVSFYNNEISEKSEIFDDQFSVERPDGSNFTLKIRSTKLEDSAMYFCASRGLGGQPQHFGDGTRLSIL.

The rearrangement links TRBV2 to TRBJ2-6; tentatively, D is TRBD2 (5 bases). The germline V gene encodes CDR1 SNHLY and CDR2 FYNNEI. Trimming took off 6 bases at V and 3 bases at J, with 12 bases between the two ends. This CDR3 is built from 15 residues. CDR3 DNA: TGTGCCAGCAGCTACACGAGGGTTGGGGCCAACGTCCTGACTTTC. Protein product: CASSYTRVGANVLTF.

The rearrangement joins TRBV5-1 to TRBJ2-2; D remains unclear. With 0 bases removed from V and 7 bases from J, the gap between germline ends came to 10 bases. Germline V gene lookup returns CDR1 SGHRS and CDR2 YFSETQ. CDR3 length equals 14 residues. CDR3 region: CASSLADPGGELFF. The CDR3 nucleotides are TGCGCCAGCAGCTTGGCCGATCCAGGCGGGGAGCTGTTTTTT.

The chain employs TRBV7-7 and TRBJ2-3; TRBD1 matches 10 bases. The CDR3 length is 15 residues. CDR1 and CDR2 from the germline V gene are SSHAT and FNYEAQ (reference sequence). CDR3 protein: CAIGPGQGFSDTQYF. CDR3 nucleotide sequence: TGTGCTATAGGACCGGGACAGGGGTTTTCAGATACGCAGTATTTT.

The rearrangement uses TRBV7-8 and TRBJ2-7; D gene ambiguous. Germline V gene data show CDR1 as SGHVS and CDR2 as FQNEAQ. V dropped 3 bases and J dropped 3 bases, with 15 bases sitting between them. CDR3 size: 15 residues. This CDR3 reads CASSFFRFTRYEQYF. The CDR3 DNA is TGTGCCAGCAGCTTCTTTCGGTTCACCCGCTACGAGCAGTACTTC.

The rearrangement uses TRBV6-4 and TRBJ2-6, with TRBD2 identical over 9 bases. V lost 2 bases to trimming and J lost 4 bases; unmatched junction nucleotides: 3. The CDR3 runs 16 residues. Germline-derived CDR1 and CDR2 are MRHNA and SNTAGT. This CDR3 is CASSDGGGAGANVLTF. DNA for the CDR3: TGTGCCAGCAGTGACGGCGGGGGGGCCGGGGCCAACGTCCTGACTTTC.

The rearrangement links TRBV7-8 to TRBJ2-1, with 12 bases fitting TRBD2. Per the germline V gene, CDR1 is SGHVS and CDR2 is FQNEAQ. Germline trimming cut 1 base from V and 4 bases from J; bases unmatched to any gene: 8. The CDR3 spans 18 residues. CDR3 DNA: TGTGCCAGCAGCTTAGACCCTAGCGGGGGGGCGGAGTACAATGAGCAGTTCTTC. The encoded protein is CASSLDPSGGAEYNEQFF.

The rearrangement uses TRBV7-8 and TRBJ2-1, with 9 bases lining up with TRBD2. The junction had 10 bases not matched to a gene; V was cut back by 1 base and J by 3 bases. This CDR3 is 18 amino acids long. CDR1 and CDR2 from the germline V gene are SGHVS and FQNEAQ. The CDR3: CASSLGSGGPGGYNEQFF. The CDR3 region has the DNA TGTGCCAGCAGCTTAGGAAGCGGGGGGCCTGGGGGCTACAATGAGCAGTTCTTC.

The gene calls are TRBV12-3 or TRBV12-4 and TRBJ1-5, with D tentatively TRBD1 (5 bases). V lost 6 bases to trimming and J lost 15 bases, with 18 bases between them. This CDR3 contains 12 residues. CDR3 in DNA: TGTGCCAGCAGCCCAGAGGGGAGGCTAAGGCATTTT. It is translated as CASSPEGRLRHF.

The chain joins TRBV15 to TRBJ1-1; D may be TRBD1 (5 bases). This CDR3 has 14 amino acids. The V gene lost 4 bases and the J gene lost 10 bases, with 19 bases spanning the gap. Per germline, CDR1 LNHNV and CDR2 YYDKDF (reference sequence). DNA of the CDR3: TGTGCCACCAGCATGGGGGGGGACCAGGTTGGAGCTTTCTTT. It translates to CATSMGGDQVGAFF.

The CDR3 DNA reads as TGCGCCAGCAGCCAAGATCACGTGGCGGGGGGCTACTACGAGCAGTACTTC. Translating it yields CASSQDHVAGGYYEQYF. The V call is TRBV4-3, the J call TRBJ2-7; 8 nucleotides align to TRBD2. The CDR3 extends over 17 amino acids. Germline V gene lookup returns CDR1 LGHNA and CDR2 YSLEER. After removal of 0 bases from V and 3 bases from J, the junction contained 10 bases not matched to a gene.

The table lists this clone with a few counts. The chain couples TRBV18 to TRBJ1-1; D might be TRBD1 (5 bases). There are 14 residues in the CDR3. The V and J ends lost 2 bases and 0 bases respectively, with 7 bases between them. The germline CDR1 and CDR2 sequences are KGHSH and LQKENI. The chain's CDR3 is CASSPNRLNTEAFF. The CDR3 DNA reads as TGTGCCAGCTCACCAAACAGGCTGAACACTGAAGCTTTCTTT.

The gene calls are TRBV4-1 and TRBJ2-3; 8 bases fit TRBD2. Per the germline V gene, CDR1 is MGHRA and CDR2 is YSYEKL. This CDR3 contains 16 residues. After removal of 0 bases from V and 0 bases from J, the junction contained 2 bases not matched to a gene. CDR3 loop: CASSQDASGSTDTQYF. CDR3 DNA: TGCGCCAGCAGCCAAGATGCTAGCGGGAGCACAGATACGCAGTATTTT.

V gene TRBV10-2 combines with J gene TRBJ2-1, with D perhaps TRBD1 (7 bases). V was shortened by 8 bases and J by 7 bases, with 15 bases between the two germline ends. Germline loops: CDR1 WSHSY, CDR2 SAAADI. This CDR3 is 13 amino acids long. The CDR3 here is CASHRGGTNEQFF. As DNA, the CDR3 is TGCGCCAGCCACAGGGGAGGCACAAATGAGCAGTTCTTC.

V and J are TRBV7-9 and TRBJ2-3; 7 bases map to TRBD1. From germline, CDR1 is SEHNR and CDR2 FQNEAQ (reference sequence). The length of the CDR3 is 16 residues. With 3 bases clipped from V and 2 bases from J, the junction kept 8 bases outside the gene matches. In DNA form, the CDR3 reads TGTGCCAGCAGCTTGGGACGGACAGGATACACAGATACGCAGTATTTT. Its translation is CASSLGRTGYTDTQYF.

CDR3 amino acids: CASSLVGSGSQPQHF. The CDR3 bases are TGTGCCAGCAGCTTAGTAGGGTCGGGGAGTCAGCCCCAGCATTTT. The rearrangement uses TRBV7-2 and TRBJ1-5; no clear D gene. Trimming cost V 1 base and J 6 bases, with 13 bases left between them. This CDR3 region has 15 residues. Per the germline V gene, CDR1 is SGHTA and CDR2 is FQGNSA. The whole variable domain, remainder taken from reference TRBV7-2 and TRBJ1-5, is GAGVSQSPSNKVTEKGKDVELRCDPISGHTALYWYRQSLGQGLEFLIYFQGNSAPDKSGLPSDRFSAERTGGSVSTLTIQRTQQEDSAVYLCASSLVGSGSQPQHFGDGTRLSIL.

This chain connects TRBV10-3 to TRBJ2-5, with TRBD2 matching 8 bases. This CDR3 is built from 14 residues. V was pared by 2 bases and J by 4 bases, with 3 bases of the junction left unmatched. From germline, CDR1 is ENHRY and CDR2 SYGVKD. CDR3 in DNA: TGTGCCATCAGTGAGCGGGAGGGCCGAGAGACCCAGTACTTC. Protein sequence: CAISEREGRETQYF.